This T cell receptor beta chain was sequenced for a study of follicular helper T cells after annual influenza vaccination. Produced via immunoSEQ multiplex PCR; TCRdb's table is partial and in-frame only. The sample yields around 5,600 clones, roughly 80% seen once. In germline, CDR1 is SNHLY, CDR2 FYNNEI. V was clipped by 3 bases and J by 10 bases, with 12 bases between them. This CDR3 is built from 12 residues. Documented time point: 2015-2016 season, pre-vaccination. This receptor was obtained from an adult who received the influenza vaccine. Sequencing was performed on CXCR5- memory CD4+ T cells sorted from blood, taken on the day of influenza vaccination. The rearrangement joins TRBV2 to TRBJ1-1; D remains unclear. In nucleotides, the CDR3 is TGTGCCAGCAGTGAGCGAGCCCTAGGAGCTTTCTTT. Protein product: CASSERALGAFF.